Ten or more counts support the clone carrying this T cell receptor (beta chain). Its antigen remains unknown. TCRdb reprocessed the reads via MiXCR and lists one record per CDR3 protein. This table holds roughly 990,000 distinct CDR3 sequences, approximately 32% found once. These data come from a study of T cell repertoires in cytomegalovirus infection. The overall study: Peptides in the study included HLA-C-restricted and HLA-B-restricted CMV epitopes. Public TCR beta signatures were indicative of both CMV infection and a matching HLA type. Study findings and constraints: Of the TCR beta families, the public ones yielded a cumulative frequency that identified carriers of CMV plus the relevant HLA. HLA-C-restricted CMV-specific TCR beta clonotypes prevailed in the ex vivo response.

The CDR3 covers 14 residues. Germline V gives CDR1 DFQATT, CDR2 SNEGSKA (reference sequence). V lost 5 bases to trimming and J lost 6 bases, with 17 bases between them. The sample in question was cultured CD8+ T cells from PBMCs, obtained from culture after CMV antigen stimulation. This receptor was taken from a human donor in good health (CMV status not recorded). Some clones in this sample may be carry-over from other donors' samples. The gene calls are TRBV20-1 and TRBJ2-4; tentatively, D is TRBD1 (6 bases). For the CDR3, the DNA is TGCAGTGCTGTCCGGACAGCCCATAGAAACATTCAGTACTTC. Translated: CSAVRTAHRNIQYF.